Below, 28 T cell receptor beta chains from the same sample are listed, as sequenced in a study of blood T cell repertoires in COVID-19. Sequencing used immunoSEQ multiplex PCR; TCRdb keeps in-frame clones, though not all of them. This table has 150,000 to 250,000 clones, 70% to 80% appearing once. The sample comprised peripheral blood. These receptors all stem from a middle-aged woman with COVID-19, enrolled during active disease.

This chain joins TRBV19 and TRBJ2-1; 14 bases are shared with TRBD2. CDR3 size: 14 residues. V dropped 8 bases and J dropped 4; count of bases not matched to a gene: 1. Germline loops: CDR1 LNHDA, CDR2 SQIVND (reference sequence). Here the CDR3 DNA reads TGTGCCAGTCGGACTAGCGGGGGGTACAATGAGCAGTTCTTC. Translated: CASRTSGGYNEQFF.

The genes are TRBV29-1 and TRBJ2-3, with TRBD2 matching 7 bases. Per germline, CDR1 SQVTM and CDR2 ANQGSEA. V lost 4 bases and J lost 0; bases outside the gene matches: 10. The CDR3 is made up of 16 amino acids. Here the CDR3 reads CSVVAGAALSTDTQYF. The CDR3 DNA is TGCAGCGTTGTGGCGGGAGCGGCCTTAAGCACAGATACGCAGTATTTT.

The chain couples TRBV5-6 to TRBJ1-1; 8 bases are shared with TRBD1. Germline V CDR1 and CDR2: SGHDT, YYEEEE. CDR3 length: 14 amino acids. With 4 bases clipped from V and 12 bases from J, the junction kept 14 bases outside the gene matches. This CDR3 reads CASSRLTGGRDTFF. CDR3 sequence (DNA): TGTGCCAGCAGCCGGCTCACAGGGGGACGTGATACTTTCTTT.

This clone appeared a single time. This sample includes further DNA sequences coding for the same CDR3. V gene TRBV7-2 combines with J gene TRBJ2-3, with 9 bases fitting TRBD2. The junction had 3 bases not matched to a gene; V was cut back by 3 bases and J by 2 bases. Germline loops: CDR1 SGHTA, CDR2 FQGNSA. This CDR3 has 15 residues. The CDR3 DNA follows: TGTGCCAGCAGCTTCATAGCGGGGGTCACAGATACGCAGTATTTT. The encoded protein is CASSFIAGVTDTQYF.

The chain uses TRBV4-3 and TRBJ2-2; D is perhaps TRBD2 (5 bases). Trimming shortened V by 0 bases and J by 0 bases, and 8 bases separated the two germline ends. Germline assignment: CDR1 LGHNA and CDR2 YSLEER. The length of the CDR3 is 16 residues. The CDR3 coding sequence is TGCGCCAGCAGCCAAGACCGGGGTTCGAACACCGGGGAGCTGTTTTTT. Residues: CASSQDRGSNTGELFF.

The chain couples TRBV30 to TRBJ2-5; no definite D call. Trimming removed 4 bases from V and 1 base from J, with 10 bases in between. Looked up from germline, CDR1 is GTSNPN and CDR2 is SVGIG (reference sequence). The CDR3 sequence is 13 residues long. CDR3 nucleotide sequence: TGTGCCTGGACAGGCACCACCCAAGAGACCCAGTACTTC. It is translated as CAWTGTTQETQYF.

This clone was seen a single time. CDR3 sequence: CASSLVLGTSGYETQYF. CDR3 coding DNA: TGTGCCAGCAGCTTGGTCCTAGGGACTAGCGGATATGAGACGCAGTATTTT. This chain links TRBV5-4 with TRBJ2-3; TRBD2 matches 11 bases. V dropped 0 bases and J dropped 9; count of bases not matched to a gene: 12. The germline CDR1 and CDR2 sequences are SGHNT and YYREEE (reference sequence). The CDR3 runs to 17 residues.

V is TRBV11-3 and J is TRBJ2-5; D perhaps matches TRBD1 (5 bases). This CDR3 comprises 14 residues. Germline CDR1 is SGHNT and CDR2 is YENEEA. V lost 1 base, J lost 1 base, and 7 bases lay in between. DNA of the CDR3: TGTGCCAGCAGCTTAGCCAGGGTCCAAGAGACCCAGTACTTC. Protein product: CASSLARVQETQYF.

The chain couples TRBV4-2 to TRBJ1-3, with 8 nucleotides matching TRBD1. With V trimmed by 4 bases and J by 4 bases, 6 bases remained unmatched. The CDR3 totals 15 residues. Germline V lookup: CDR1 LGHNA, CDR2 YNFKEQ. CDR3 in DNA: TGTGCCAGCAGCCTGGGGACAGGCCTGGGAAACACCATATATTTT. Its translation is CASSLGTGLGNTIYF.

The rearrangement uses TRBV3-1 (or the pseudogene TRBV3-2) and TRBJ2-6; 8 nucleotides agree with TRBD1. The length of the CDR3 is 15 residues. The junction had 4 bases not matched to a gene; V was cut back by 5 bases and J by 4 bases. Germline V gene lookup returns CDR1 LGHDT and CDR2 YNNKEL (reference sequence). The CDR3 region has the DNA TGTGCCAGCAGCTACAGGGGGACCGGGGCCAACGTCCTGACTTTC. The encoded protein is CASSYRGTGANVLTF.

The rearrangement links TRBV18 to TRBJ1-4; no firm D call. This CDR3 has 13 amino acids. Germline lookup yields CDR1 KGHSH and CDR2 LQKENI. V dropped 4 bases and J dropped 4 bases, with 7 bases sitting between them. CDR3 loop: CASSRELNEKLFF. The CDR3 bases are TGTGCCAGCTCACGCGAACTTAATGAAAAACTGTTTTTT.

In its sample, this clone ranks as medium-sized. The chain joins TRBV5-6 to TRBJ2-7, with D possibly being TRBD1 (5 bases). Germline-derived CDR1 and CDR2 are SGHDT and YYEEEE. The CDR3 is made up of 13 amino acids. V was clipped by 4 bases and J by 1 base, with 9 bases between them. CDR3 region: CASSHQGSYEQYF. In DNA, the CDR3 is TGTGCCAGCAGCCACCAGGGATCCTACGAGCAGTACTTC.

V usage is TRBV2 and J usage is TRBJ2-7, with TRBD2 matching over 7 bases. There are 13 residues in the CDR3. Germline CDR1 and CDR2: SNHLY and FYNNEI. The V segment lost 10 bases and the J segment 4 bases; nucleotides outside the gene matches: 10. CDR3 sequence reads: CANQWAGAYEQYF. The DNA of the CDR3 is TGTGCCAACCAGTGGGCGGGAGCTTACGAGCAGTACTTC.

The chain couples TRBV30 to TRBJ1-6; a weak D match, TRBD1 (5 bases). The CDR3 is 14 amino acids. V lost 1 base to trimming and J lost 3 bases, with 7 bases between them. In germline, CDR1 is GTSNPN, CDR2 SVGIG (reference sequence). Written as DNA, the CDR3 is TGTGCCTGGAGTGGGACACTCTATAATTCACCCCTCCACTTT. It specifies CAWSGTLYNSPLHF. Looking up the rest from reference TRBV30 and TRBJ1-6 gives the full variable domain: SQTIHQWPATLVQPVGSPLSLECTVEGTSNPNLYWYRQAAGRGLQLLFYSVGIGQISSEVPQNLSASRPQDRQFILSSKKLLLSDSGFYLCAWSGTLYNSPLHFGNGTRLTVT.

In DNA, the CDR3 is TGCAGTGCTAGTAATCTGCGGCCTTGGGTTAAATCTCCGCCTGAGCAGTTCTTC. Protein sequence: CSASNLRPWVKSPPEQFF. This chain links TRBV20-1 with TRBJ2-1; D call uncertain. CDR3 length: 18 amino acids. Per germline, CDR1 DFQATT and CDR2 SNEGSKA (reference sequence). V was pared by 3 bases and J by 9 bases, with 30 bases between.

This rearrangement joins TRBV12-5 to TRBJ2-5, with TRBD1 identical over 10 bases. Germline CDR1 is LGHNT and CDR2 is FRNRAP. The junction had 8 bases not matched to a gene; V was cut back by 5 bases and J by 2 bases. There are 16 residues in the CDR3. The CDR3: CASGDPGTGVQETQYF. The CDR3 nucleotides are TGTGCTAGTGGTGATCCCGGGACAGGGGTTCAAGAGACCCAGTACTTC.

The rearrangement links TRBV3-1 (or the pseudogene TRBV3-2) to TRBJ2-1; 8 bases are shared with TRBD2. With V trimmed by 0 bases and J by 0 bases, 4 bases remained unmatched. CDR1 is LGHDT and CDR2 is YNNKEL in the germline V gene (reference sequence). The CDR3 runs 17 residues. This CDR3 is CASSQDVAGGSYNEQFF. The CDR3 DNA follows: TGTGCCAGCAGCCAAGATGTGGCGGGGGGCTCCTACAATGAGCAGTTCTTC.

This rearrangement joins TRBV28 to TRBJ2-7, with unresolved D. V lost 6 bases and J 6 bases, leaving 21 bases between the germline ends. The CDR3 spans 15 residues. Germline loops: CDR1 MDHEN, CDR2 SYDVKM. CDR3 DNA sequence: TGTGCCAGCAGGTCCCCACTTTTCGGGTTGGCCGAGCAGTACTTC. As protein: CASRSPLFGLAEQYF.

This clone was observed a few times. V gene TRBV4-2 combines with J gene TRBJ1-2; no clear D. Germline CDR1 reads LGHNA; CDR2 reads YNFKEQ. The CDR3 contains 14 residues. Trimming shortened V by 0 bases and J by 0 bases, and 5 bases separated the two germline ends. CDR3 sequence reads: CASSQDRANYGYTF. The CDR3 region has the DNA TGTGCCAGCAGCCAAGATCGGGCTAACTATGGCTACACCTTC.

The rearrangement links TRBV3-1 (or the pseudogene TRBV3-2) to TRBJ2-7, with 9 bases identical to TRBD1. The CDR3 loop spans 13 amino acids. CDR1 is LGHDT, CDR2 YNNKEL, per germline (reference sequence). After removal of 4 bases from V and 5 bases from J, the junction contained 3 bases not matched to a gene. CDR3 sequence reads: CASSPQGAHEQYF. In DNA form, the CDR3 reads TGTGCCAGCAGCCCACAGGGGGCCCACGAGCAGTACTTC.

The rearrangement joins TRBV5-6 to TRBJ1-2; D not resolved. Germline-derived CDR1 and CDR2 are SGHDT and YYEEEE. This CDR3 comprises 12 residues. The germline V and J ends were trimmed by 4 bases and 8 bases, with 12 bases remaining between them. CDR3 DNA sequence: TGTGCCAGCAGCCCGGGTCTGAGCGGCTACACCTTC. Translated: CASSPGLSGYTF. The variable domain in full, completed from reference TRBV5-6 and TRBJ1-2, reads DAGVTQSPTHLIKTRGQQVTLRCSPKSGHDTVSWYQQALGQGPQFIFQYYEEEERQRGNFPDRFSGHQFPNYSSELNVNALLLGDSALYLCASSPGLSGYTFGSGTRLTVV.

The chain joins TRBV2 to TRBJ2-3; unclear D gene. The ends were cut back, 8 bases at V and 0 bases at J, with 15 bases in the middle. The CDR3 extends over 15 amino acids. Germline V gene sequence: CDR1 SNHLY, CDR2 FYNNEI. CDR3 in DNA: TGTGCCAGCCGAACGCCTAAGGAGAGCACAGATACGCAGTATTTT. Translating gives CASRTPKESTDTQYF.

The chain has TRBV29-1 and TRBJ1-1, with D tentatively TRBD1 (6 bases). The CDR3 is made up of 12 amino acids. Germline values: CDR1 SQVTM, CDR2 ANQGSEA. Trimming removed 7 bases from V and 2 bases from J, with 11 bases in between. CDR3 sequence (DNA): TGCAGCGCAGGACAGAAAAACACTGAAGCTTTCTTT. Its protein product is CSAGQKNTEAFF.

The CDR3 coding sequence is TGTGCCAGCAGTTACTCCGCCGCGGGGGTCACAGATACGCAGTATTTT. It codes for CASSYSAAGVTDTQYF. This sequence joins TRBV6-6 and TRBJ2-3; 7 bases map to TRBD2. V shed 0 bases, J shed 2 bases, and the junction held 5 bases outside the gene matches. CDR1 MNHNY and CDR2 SVGAGI come from the germline V gene (reference sequence). The CDR3 runs 16 residues.

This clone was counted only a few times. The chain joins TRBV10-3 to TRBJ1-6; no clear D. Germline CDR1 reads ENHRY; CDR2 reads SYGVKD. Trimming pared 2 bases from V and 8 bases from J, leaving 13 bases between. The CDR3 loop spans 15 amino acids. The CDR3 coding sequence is TGTGCCATCAGTGAGAGTACGGGAGGGCATTCACCCCTCCACTTT. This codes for CAISESTGGHSPLHF.

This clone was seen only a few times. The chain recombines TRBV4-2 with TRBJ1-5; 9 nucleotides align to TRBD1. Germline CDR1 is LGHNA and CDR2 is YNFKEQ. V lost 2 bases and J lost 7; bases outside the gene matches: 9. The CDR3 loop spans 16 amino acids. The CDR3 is CASSQSDRGAVQPQHF. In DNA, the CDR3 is TGTGCCAGCAGCCAATCGGACAGGGGTGCCGTGCAGCCCCAGCATTTT.

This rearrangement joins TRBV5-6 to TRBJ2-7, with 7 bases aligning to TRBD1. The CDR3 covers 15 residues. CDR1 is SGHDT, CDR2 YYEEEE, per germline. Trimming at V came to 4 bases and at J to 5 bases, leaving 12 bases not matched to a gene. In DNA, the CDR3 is TGTGCCAGCAGCCCCAATTACCAAGGGGGCAACGAGCAGTACTTC. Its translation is CASSPNYQGGNEQYF.

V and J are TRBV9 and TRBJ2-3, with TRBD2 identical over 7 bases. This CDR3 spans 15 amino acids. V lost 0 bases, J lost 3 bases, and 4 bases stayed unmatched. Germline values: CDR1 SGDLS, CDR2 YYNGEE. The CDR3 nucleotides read TGTGCCAGCAGCGTAGGAGGCGGGAGTACAGATACGCAGTATTTT. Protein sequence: CASSVGGGSTDTQYF. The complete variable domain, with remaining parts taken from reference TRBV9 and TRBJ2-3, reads DSGVTQTPKHLITATGQRVTLRCSPRSGDLSVYWYQQSLDQGLQFLIQYYNGEERAKGNILERFSAQQFPDLHSELNLSSLELGDSALYFCASSVGGGSTDTQYFGPGTRLTVL.